This T cell receptor (beta chain) was sequenced in a study of T cells in Graves' hyperthyroidism and ophthalmopathy. TCR beta CDR3 sequences were amplified from RNA transcripts. Initially, a first-round RT-PCR of the TCR CDR3 employed the HTBI primer set. TCRdb re-analysed the multiplex PCR reads in MiXCR, keeping a single row per CDR3 protein. The profile shows fewer than 300,000 distinct CDR3 sequences, 12% to 15% of them singletons. The CDR3 covers 13 residues. Germline CDR1 KGHSH, CDR2 LQKENI. Trimming removed 3 bases from V and 5 bases from J; junction bases left unmatched: 4. The chain employs TRBV18 and TRBJ2-7; TRBD1 matches at 7 bases. The sequence derives from a woman in her fifties or sixties with Graves' hyperthyroidism that later progressed to Graves' ophthalmopathy. The sample comprised blood. The CDR3 loop reads CASSPGQDHEQYF. The CDR3 DNA is TGTGCCAGCTCACCCGGACAGGACCACGAGCAGTACTTC.